Each of the 23 T cell receptor beta chains below was sequenced from the same sample in a study of shared clonotypes between healthy human individuals. The method was immunoSEQ multiplex PCR; TCRdb's version includes in-frame clones alone and lacks a portion of them. The sample includes nearly 750,000 clones, around 70% of them seen just once. Sequences were obtained from memory CD4+ T cells sorted from blood. Subset here: CD45RA-negative fraction. These receptors all come from a woman in her twenties or thirties in good health.

The chain joins TRBV28 to TRBJ2-1, with D perhaps TRBD1 (6 bases). The CDR3 extends over 16 amino acids. CDR1 MDHEN and CDR2 SYDVKM come from the germline V gene. Trimming stripped 6 bases from V and 1 base from J, with 16 bases between. The CDR3 sequence: CASSKTGIRSYNEQFF. The CDR3, as DNA: TGTGCCAGCAGCAAAACAGGGATTCGTTCCTACAATGAGCAGTTCTTC.

There are a few counts of this clone. The chain combines TRBV18 with TRBJ2-1, with no clear D. CDR3 length equals 15 residues. Trimming left V 2 bases short and J 9 bases short, with 17 bases between. CDR1 and CDR2 from the germline V gene are KGHSH and LQKENI. The CDR3 region is CASSPGLVRLSEQFF. CDR3 DNA: TGTGCCAGCTCACCAGGGCTAGTTCGTCTCAGTGAGCAGTTCTTC.

CDR3 bases: TGTGCCAGCAGTCCCACGACAGGGAAGGAGGGTGGAAACACCATATATTTT. This codes for CASSPTTGKEGGNTIYF. The chain uses TRBV27 and TRBJ1-3; 7 bases agree with TRBD1. V lost 5 bases, J lost 3 bases, and 13 bases stayed unmatched. The CDR3 extends over 17 amino acids. Germline V gene lookup returns CDR1 MNHEY and CDR2 SMNVEV (reference sequence).

The CDR3 region is CASTPAGKNTEAFF. CDR3 DNA sequence: TGTGCCAGCACTCCCGCGGGAAAGAACACTGAAGCTTTCTTT. V and J are TRBV28 and TRBJ1-1; D gene uncertain. Germline V gene sequence: CDR1 MDHEN, CDR2 SYDVKM. V was clipped by 7 bases and J by 1 base, with 13 bases between them. There are 14 residues in the CDR3.

V usage is TRBV19 and J usage is TRBJ2-1; 16 positions match TRBD2. The CDR3 has 19 amino acids. Germline V gene sequence: CDR1 LNHDA, CDR2 SQIVND (reference sequence). V gave up 9 bases and J gave up 8 bases; unmatched junction bases: 19. The CDR3 DNA sequence: TGTGCCAGCAAGAACCGGGGACTAGCGGGAGGGCCGGGGGTGGATGAGCAGTTCTTC. It translates to CASKNRGLAGGPGVDEQFF.

This chain uses TRBV11-3 with TRBJ1-1, with a weak D call TRBD1 (6 bases). The germline gives CDR1 SGHNT, CDR2 YENEEA. Trimming shortened V by 5 bases and J by 8 bases, and 18 bases separated the two germline ends. The CDR3 covers 14 residues. The CDR3 DNA reads TGTGCCAGCAGCCCCACCTCACAGGGTTCGGAAGCTTTCTTT. Protein: CASSPTSQGSEAFF.

V gene TRBV5-3 combines with J gene TRBJ2-7; 8 nucleotides agree with TRBD2. TRBV5-3 is designated an ORF whose function remains uncertain. The ends lost 2 bases at V and 6 bases at J; junction bases unmatched: 7. This CDR3 has 14 residues. CDR3 protein: CARSLRTSLGEQYF. CDR3 DNA: TGTGCCAGAAGCTTAAGGACTAGCTTGGGCGAGCAGTACTTC.

This chain joins TRBV19 and TRBJ2-3; 13 positions agree with TRBD2. The CDR3 is made up of 18 amino acids. The germline CDR1 and CDR2 sequences are LNHDA and SQIVND (reference sequence). V was clipped by 5 bases and J by 5 bases; unmatched bases: 13. The CDR3 region has the DNA TGTGCCAGTAGTGCCCGATCCGGGACTAGCGGGAAAGAAGATACGCAGTATTTT. Amino acids: CASSARSGTSGKEDTQYF.

This clone appeared a single time. The genes are TRBV30 and TRBJ2-3; 9 bases map to TRBD2. Germline CDR1 GTSNPN, CDR2 SVGIG (reference sequence). The CDR3 runs 11 residues. The V gene end was trimmed by 3 bases and the J gene end by 13 bases; junction bases not matched to a gene: 5. The CDR3 sequence is CAWREGTSKYF. The CDR3 coding sequence is TGTGCCTGGAGAGAAGGGACTAGCAAGTATTTT. Full variable domain (remainder filled in from reference TRBV30 and TRBJ2-3): SQTIHQWPATLVQPVGSPLSLECTVEGTSNPNLYWYRQAAGRGLQLLFYSVGIGQISSEVPQNLSASRPQDRQFILSSKKLLLSDSGFYLCAWREGTSKYFGPGTRLTVL.

This clone came up once. The V and J genes are TRBV27 and TRBJ1-1, with D possibly TRBD1 on 5 matching bases. The germline gives CDR1 MNHEY, CDR2 SMNVEV (reference sequence). V dropped 6 bases and J dropped 5 bases, with 13 bases sitting between them. The CDR3 is made up of 13 amino acids. The CDR3 nucleotides are TGTGCCAGCAGGGACACGGTAGATACTGAAGCTTTCTTT. This encodes CASRDTVDTEAFF.

V is TRBV18 and J is TRBJ1-5; no clear D gene. Trimming left V 1 base short and J 6 bases short, with 10 bases between. Per germline, CDR1 KGHSH and CDR2 LQKENI. The CDR3 sequence is 14 residues long. The CDR3 nucleotides read TGTGCCAGCTCACCACAGGTATTGGGTCAGCCCCAGCATTTT. Translation: CASSPQVLGQPQHF. Together with reference TRBV18 and TRBJ1-5, the CDR3 gives the full variable domain: NAGVMQNPRHLVRRRGQEARLRCSPMKGHSHVYWYRQLPEEGLKFMVYLQKENIIDESGMPKERFSAEFPKEGPSILRIQQVVRGDSAAYFCASSPQVLGQPQHFGDGTRLSIL.

Comments on this clone: Other DNA sequences in the sample encode the same CDR3. The chain combines TRBV5-1 with TRBJ2-3; weak D call: TRBD2 (6 bases). Trimming left V 1 base short and J 4 bases short, with 10 bases between. CDR3 size: 14 residues. CDR1 and CDR2 (germline): SGHRS, YFSETQ. The CDR3 DNA reads TGCGCCAGCAGCTTGAGAACGGGAGCAGATACGCAGTATTTT. Translation gives CASSLRTGADTQYF.

In this sample, this clone turned up once. V is TRBV18 and J is TRBJ1-2; D is undetermined. CDR1 is KGHSH and CDR2 is LQKENI in the germline V gene. CDR3 size: 12 residues. The ends were cut back, 7 bases at V and 4 bases at J, with 10 bases in the middle. CDR3 amino acids: CASLEGGYGYTF. The CDR3 DNA sequence: TGTGCCAGCTTAGAGGGCGGCTATGGCTACACCTTC.

The rearrangement joins TRBV5-4 to TRBJ2-7, with TRBD1 as a possible D gene (5 bases). Trimming stripped 1 base from V and 2 bases from J, with 10 bases between. This CDR3 spans 14 amino acids. The germline V gene has CDR1 SGHNT and CDR2 YYREEE (reference sequence). The CDR3 loop is CASSLFGRAYEQYF. Written as DNA, the CDR3 is TGTGCCAGCAGCTTGTTTGGCAGGGCCTACGAGCAGTACTTC.

This clone was detected only once. This rearrangement joins TRBV6-5 to TRBJ1-5; TRBD1 might be the D (5 bases). The CDR3 consists of 15 residues. CDR1 is MNHEY and CDR2 is SVGAGI in the germline V gene. The ends were cut back, 5 bases at V and 2 bases at J, with 13 bases in the middle. This chain's CDR3 is CASSLTWGGNQPQHF. CDR3 nucleotide sequence: TGTGCCAGCAGTCTTACTTGGGGGGGCAATCAGCCCCAGCATTTT.

V gene TRBV7-8 combines with J gene TRBJ2-7, with D unclear. Deletions cut 5 bases from V and 0 bases from J, with 11 bases between. Germline assignment: CDR1 SGHVS and CDR2 FQNEAQ. The CDR3 covers 14 residues. The CDR3 region has the DNA TGTGCCAGCAGCCCGACACTTGTCTCCTACGAGCAGTACTTC. Amino acid sequence: CASSPTLVSYEQYF.

The chain recombines TRBV28 with TRBJ2-7, with D possibly being TRBD1 (6 bases). V was trimmed by 2 bases and J by 3 bases, leaving 11 bases between them. Germline V gives CDR1 MDHEN, CDR2 SYDVKM. The CDR3 is 14 residues long. The CDR3 protein is CASSLENRVYEQYF. Written as DNA, the CDR3 is TGTGCCAGCAGTTTAGAAAACAGGGTCTACGAGCAGTACTTC.

The chain has TRBV10-3 and TRBJ2-7, with 9 nucleotides matching TRBD2. J gave up 2 bases and V 2 bases, and 7 bases lay outside the gene matches. The CDR3 length is 16 residues. Per the germline V gene, CDR1 is ENHRY and CDR2 is SYGVKD. The CDR3 region has the DNA TGTGCCATCAGTGAGGTAAGACTAGCGGCCACCTACGAGCAGTACTTC. This encodes CAISEVRLAATYEQYF.

The rearrangement links TRBV14 to TRBJ2-5, with TRBD2 matching 9 bases. The V gene end was trimmed by 5 bases and the J gene end by 4 bases; junction bases not matched to a gene: 8. This CDR3 is 15 amino acids long. Germline CDR1 and CDR2: SGHDN and FVKESK. The DNA of the CDR3 is TGTGCCAGCAGCAAACGACGGCGGGAGGGAGAGACCCAGTACTTC. This translates into CASSKRRREGETQYF. The variable domain in full, with the rest retrieved from reference TRBV14 and TRBJ2-5, is EAGVTQFPSHSVIEKGQTVTLRCDPISGHDNLYWYRRVMGKEIKFLLHFVKESKQDESGMPNNRFLAERTGGTYSTLKVQPAELEDSGVYFCASSKRRREGETQYFGPGTRLLVL.

The chain recombines TRBV10-3 with TRBJ1-1; 8 nucleotides match TRBD1. Germline V gene lookup returns CDR1 ENHRY and CDR2 SYGVKD. The CDR3 contains 13 residues. Unmatched junction bases numbered 7, after V lost 6 bases and J lost 7 bases. The CDR3 DNA is TGTGCCATCAGAACGACAGGGGAGGTTGAAGCTTTCTTT. Encoded protein: CAIRTTGEVEAFF.

This clone has just a few counts. V usage is TRBV28 and J usage is TRBJ2-3; D is possibly TRBD1 or TRBD2 (7 bases each). Trimming cost V 5 bases and J 2 bases, with 14 bases left between them. The CDR3 is 15 residues long. In germline, CDR1 is MDHEN, CDR2 SYDVKM. As DNA, the CDR3 is TGTGCCAGCAGTACCACAGGGGACTACACAGATACGCAGTATTTT. Amino acid sequence: CASSTTGDYTDTQYF.

The chain couples TRBV19 to TRBJ2-3; TRBD1 aligns across 8 bases. The CDR3 is 15 residues long. With 5 bases clipped from V and 1 base from J, the junction kept 5 bases outside the gene matches. Germline V gene data show CDR1 as LNHDA and CDR2 as SQIVND (reference sequence). The CDR3 coding sequence is TGTGCCAGTAGTTCCGGACAGGGCGGCACAGATACGCAGTATTTT. Translating gives CASSSGQGGTDTQYF.

This clone was found a few times. Here the CDR3 DNA reads TGTGCCAGCAGCCGTATGGGAGCGGGTTCCGACACTGAAGCTTTCTTT. This translates into CASSRMGAGSDTEAFF. The V and J genes are TRBV28 and TRBJ1-1; D is uncertain. The CDR3 runs to 16 residues. The germline V gene encodes CDR1 MDHEN and CDR2 SYDVKM. V lost 6 bases and J lost 3, with 20 bases in between.